This T cell receptor (beta chain) is drawn from a study of regulatory T cells in long-lasting Graves disease. Overall study results and limits: The work looked only at peripheral blood and did not look at thyroid tissue. The TCR repertoire of persistent Graves' patients was less diverse than that of newly diagnosed ones.

Comment on this clonotype: Its target is unknown. A read error may be the cause here, since a much bigger clone is one base away.

Time point denoted: newly diagnosed GD, antithyroid drugs for less than 3 months. The TCR library was made from RNA extracted from PBMCs. The TCR beta library used iRepertoire HTBI primers with Arm-PCR amplification of CDR3. From the multiplex PCR reads, TCRdb called clonotypes with MiXCR, one entry per CDR3 protein. In the table there are some 340,000 distinct CDR3 sequences, 10% to 15% of which are singletons. Germline CDR1 reads MNHEY; CDR2 reads SVGAGI. This CDR3 is 15 amino acids long. Trimming removed 0 bases from V and 5 bases from J, with 14 bases in between. These data also featured in a second study, about T cells in Graves' hyperthyroidism and ophthalmopathy. In that study: With the HTBI primer set, the TCR CDR3 went through a first round of RT-PCR.

The clonotype was recovered from a woman aged 18-29 years with Graves disease. V usage is TRBV6-5 and J usage is TRBJ2-7; D may be TRBD1 (5 bases). Specimen: peripheral blood mononuclear cells (PBMCs), collected at new diagnosis, from a patient treated with antithyroid drugs. CDR3 residues: CASSYSSGRSHEQYF. CDR3 in DNA: TGTGCCAGCAGTTACTCCTCAGGGCGATCCCACGAGCAGTACTTC.